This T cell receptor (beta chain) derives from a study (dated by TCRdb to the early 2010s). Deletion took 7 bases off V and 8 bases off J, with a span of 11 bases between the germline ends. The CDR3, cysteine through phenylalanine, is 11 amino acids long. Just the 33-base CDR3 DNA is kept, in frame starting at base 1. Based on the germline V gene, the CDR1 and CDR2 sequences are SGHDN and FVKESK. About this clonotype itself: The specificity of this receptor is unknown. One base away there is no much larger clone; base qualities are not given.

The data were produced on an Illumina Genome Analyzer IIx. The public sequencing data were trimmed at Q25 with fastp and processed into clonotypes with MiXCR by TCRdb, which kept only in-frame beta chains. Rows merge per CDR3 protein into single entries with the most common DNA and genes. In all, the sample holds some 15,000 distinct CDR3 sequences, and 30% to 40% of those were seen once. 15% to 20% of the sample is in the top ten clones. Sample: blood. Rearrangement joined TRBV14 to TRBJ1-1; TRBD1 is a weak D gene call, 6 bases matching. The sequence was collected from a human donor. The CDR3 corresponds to CASTRTAEAFF. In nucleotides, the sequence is TGTGCCAGCACCCGGACAGCGGAAGCTTTCTTT.